The clone carrying this T cell receptor (beta chain) was seen more than once but under ten times. What it binds is not known. This sample stems from a study of OX40 agonist ivuxolimab in advanced cancers. TCRdb's copy holds only in-frame clones and misses some; the assay was immunoSEQ multiplex PCR. This table holds roughly 67,000 clones, more than 75% found once. Study outcomes and limitations: More expanded clones were found, on average, in CD8+ than in CD4+ T cells. The antigens recognized by the expanded peripheral T cells, that is their antigen specificity, were not determined.

The sequenced sample was CD4+ or CD8+ T cells sorted from blood, obtained in a trial of the OX40 agonist ivuxolimab. The sequence derives from an adult with an advanced solid tumor such as melanoma, head and neck, liver or kidney cancer.

The CDR3: CASSHTWGSGQPQHF. The CDR3 nucleotides read TGTGCCAGCAGCCATACATGGGGATCAGGCCAGCCCCAGCATTTT. This chain joins TRBV5-6 and TRBJ1-5; no clear D gene. This CDR3 spans 15 amino acids. Germline V lookup: CDR1 SGHDT, CDR2 YYEEEE. Trimming took 4 bases from V and 7 from J, leaving 18 bases between them.